The TCR beta chain described here comes from a study of blood T cell repertoires in COVID-19. Study-level background: Acute and convalescent COVID-19 specimens originated in the United States, Italy and Spain. PBMCs, B-cell-depleted T cells, or T cells were the source of the cDNA or gDNA that made up the material.

This clone was observed a few times. Original handling: Estimated nucleated cell counts came from reference gene primer amplification. The assay was immunoSEQ multiplex PCR, and TCRdb's table has in-frame clones only and misses some. The DNA was the basis for D and trimming; V, J and clone size are from that table. The table lists about 380,000 clones, roughly 85% of them singletons, with roughly 3.9% in the top ten. Source material: peripheral blood. The receptor was isolated from a woman between 18 and 29 years old with acute or convalescent COVID-19.

The chain's CDR3 is CASSFQTGLNTEAFF. Written as DNA, the CDR3 is TGTGCCAGTAGTTTCCAGACAGGGCTGAACACTGAAGCTTTCTTT. The J gene is TRBJ1-1, the V gene TRBV19; 7 bases map to TRBD1. This CDR3 contains 15 residues. CDR1 is LNHDA and CDR2 is SQIVND in the germline V gene (reference sequence). V trimming: 5 bases; J trimming: 0 bases; junction bases outside the gene matches: 6.